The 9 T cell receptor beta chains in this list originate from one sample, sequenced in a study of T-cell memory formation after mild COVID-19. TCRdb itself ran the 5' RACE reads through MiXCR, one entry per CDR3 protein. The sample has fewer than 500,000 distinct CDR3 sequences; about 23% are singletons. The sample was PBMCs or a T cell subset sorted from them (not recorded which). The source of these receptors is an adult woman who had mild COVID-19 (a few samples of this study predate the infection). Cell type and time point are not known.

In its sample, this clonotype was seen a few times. The CDR3 region has the DNA TGTGCCAGCAGTTACTCAAACCTGCGGGAGCAGTACTTC. It is translated as CASSYSNLREQYF. The chain links TRBV6-5 to TRBJ2-7; D remains unclear. This CDR3 contains 13 residues. Germline lookup yields CDR1 MNHEY and CDR2 SVGAGI. The V end was cut by 0 bases, the J end by 7 bases, with 10 bases between.

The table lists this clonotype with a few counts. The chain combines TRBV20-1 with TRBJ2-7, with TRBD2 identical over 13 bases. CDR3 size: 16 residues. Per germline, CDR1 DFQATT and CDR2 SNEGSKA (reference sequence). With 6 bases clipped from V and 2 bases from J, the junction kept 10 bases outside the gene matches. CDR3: CSASGLAGTSTYEQYF. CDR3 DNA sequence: TGCAGTGCCTCGGGACTAGCGGGAACCTCTACCTACGAGCAGTACTTC.

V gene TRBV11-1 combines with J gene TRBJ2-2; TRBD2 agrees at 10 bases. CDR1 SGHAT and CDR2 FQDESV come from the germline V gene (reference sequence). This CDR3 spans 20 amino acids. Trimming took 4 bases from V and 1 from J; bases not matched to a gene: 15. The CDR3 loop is CASSSSLRSSGGLNTGELFF. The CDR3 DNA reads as TGTGCCAGCAGCTCCTCTCTCCGGAGTAGCGGGGGGCTGAACACCGGGGAGCTGTTTTTT.

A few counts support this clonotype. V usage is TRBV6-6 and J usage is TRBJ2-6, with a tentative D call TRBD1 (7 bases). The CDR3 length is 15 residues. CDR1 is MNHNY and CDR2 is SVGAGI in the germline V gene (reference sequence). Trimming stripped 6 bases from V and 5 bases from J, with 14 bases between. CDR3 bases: TGTGCCAGCAGAACCGGGGGACAGAGGGCCAACGTCCTGACTTTC. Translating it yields CASRTGGQRANVLTF.

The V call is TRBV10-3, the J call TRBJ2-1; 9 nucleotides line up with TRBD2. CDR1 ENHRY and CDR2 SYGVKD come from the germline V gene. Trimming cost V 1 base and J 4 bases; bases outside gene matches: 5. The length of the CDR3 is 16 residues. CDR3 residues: CAISELSSGSYNEQFF. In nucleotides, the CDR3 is TGTGCCATCAGTGAGTTGAGTAGCGGGAGTTACAATGAGCAGTTCTTC.

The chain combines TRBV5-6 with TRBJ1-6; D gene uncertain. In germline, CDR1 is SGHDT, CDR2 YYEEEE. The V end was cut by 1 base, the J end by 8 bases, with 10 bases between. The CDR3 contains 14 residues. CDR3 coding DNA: TGTGCCAGCAGCTTGAGCCAATTGTATTCACCCCTCCACTTT. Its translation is CASSLSQLYSPLHF.

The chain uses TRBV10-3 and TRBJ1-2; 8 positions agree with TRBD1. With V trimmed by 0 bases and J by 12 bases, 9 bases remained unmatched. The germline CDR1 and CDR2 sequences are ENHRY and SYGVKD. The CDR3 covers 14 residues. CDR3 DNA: TGTGCCATCAGTGAGTCGACAGGGGCGTCTTATGACACCTTC. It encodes CAISESTGASYDTF.

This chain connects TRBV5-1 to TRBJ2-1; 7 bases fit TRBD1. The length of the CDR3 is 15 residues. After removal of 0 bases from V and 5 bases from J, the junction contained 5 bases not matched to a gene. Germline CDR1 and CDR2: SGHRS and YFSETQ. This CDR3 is CASSLEGTVDNEQFF. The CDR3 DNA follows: TGCGCCAGCAGCTTGGAAGGGACAGTGGACAATGAGCAGTTCTTC.

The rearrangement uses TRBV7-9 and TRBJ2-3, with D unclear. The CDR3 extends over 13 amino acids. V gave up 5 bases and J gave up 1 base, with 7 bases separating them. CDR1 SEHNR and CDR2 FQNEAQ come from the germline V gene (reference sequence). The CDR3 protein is CASSVRRTDTQYF. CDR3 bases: TGTGCCAGCAGCGTCCGGCGCACAGATACGCAGTATTTT.